This T cell receptor beta chain came from a study of blood T cells in healthy people across ages. Study-level results: Among T cells, TCR beta diversity per million cells dropped roughly linearly as age rose.

Each donor was a healthy Caucasian individual from Russia, aged about 6 to 90. The sample, roughly 9.1 milliliters of peripheral blood, was drawn from each donor. As regards this clonotype: Its target is unknown.

Using a J-beta primer mix together with a sample-barcoded 5' primer, a second PCR was run for roughly 7 to 12 cycles. Every sample gave at least 2.5 million paired-end reads containing CDR3. TCRdb passed the 5' RACE reads through MiXCR, listing each CDR3 protein once. The sample shows approximately 800,000 distinct CDR3 sequences, 62% of them seen only once. The germline CDR1 and CDR2 sequences are GTSNPN and SVGIG (reference sequence). CDR3 size: 15 residues. Sequenced input: blood. The TCR comes from a man under 40 in good health. The chain has TRBV30 and TRBJ2-7; 8 nucleotides align to TRBD1. The tail of the sequence fits TRBJ2-5 better, so the J call may be wrong. The CDR3 DNA reads as TGTGCCTGGAGTGGGGACAGGTACCTTGAAGAGACCCAGTACTTC. The encoded protein is CAWSGDRYLEETQYF.